The T cell receptor beta chain under discussion was sequenced for a study of cytomegalovirus exposure and HLA in healthy donors (dated 2017 in TCRdb). Turning to the overall study: According to an earlier analysis of around 600 of the donors, about 190 million T cells yielded roughly 110 million unique TCR beta sequences and around 280 Gb of sequence data. In the later analysis, no new phenotypic data were used to find candidate immune exposures; instead, reliance was placed on TCR beta sequences and their occurrence across donors. The T cell repertoires of around 730 subjects were profiled by immunosequencing and related to cytomegalovirus serostatus. Genome-wide SNP genotypes for about 65% of the 666 donors were used in a later genetic analysis, which treated that subset as a discovery cohort. A separate validation cohort of about 110 different subjects was used in addition to the 666-subject first cohort. Donor age, sex, ethnicity and CMV serostatus were compiled together with the repertoire data. All discovery cohort repertoires had been generated using a single sequencing platform. High-throughput TCR immunosequencing, statistical association of individual TCRs with disease status, and machine learning were combined to predict cytomegalovirus infection status. Of the roughly 400 genotyped donors, 81% fell in the genetic ancestry cluster associated with self-reported Caucasian donors. To decide whether each TCR beta V gene segment behaved as functional or pseudogenic, an earlier analysis of approximately 600 of the donors relied on high-throughput TCR beta sequencing. About 320 gigabases of sequencing data and some 85 million unique TCR sequences were included in an early release covering over 600 HLA-typed donors. The study was designed to test whether signatures of past pathogen exposure could be identified by cataloging public T cell receptors. Typing coverage varied by locus: about 620-640 donors for A, B, C, DRB1 and DQB1; roughly 510 for DQA1; over 600 for DPA1; around 450 for DPB1. Across 398 genotyped donors of the cohort, an average of 235,054 unique TCR beta nucleotide sequences per donor were sequenced, and roughly 20% of those sequences were non-productive. About five DR-DQ haplotypes were treated as single units for association and clustering because of strong linkage in the cohort. HLA typing included class I and class II loci at four-digit resolution. To study patterns of TCR occurrence, a later analysis re-analyzed previously published TCR beta repertoires from several hundred donors and added high-resolution HLA genotyping.

The library came from the immunoSEQ multiplex PCR assay. A mixture of 60 forward primers for TCR Vbeta segments and 13 reverse primers for TCR Jbeta segments was used in the multiplex PCR. The CDR3 region of rearranged TCR beta genes was amplified from genomic DNA by a multiplex PCR assay. The Illumina HiSeq System was used to sequence the amplified TCR beta libraries as 87-base-pair reads. Processing in the source paper ran as follows. A later analysis tallied 80 million to 95 million unique TCR beta chains across the 700 or so repertoires, and approximately 12 million of those chains were shared by two or more donors. Raw reads were error-corrected and collapsed into unique sequences by a nearest-neighbor algorithm in which closely related sequences were merged to remove PCR and sequencing errors. V, D and J gene segments were assigned by aligning CDR3 sequences to IMGT reference sequences. For a sequence to be retained, a match of at least six nucleotides was required to both a V gene segment and a J gene segment. Rearrangements were classified as productive when the CDR3 lacked stop codons and remained in frame with V and J, and all other rearrangements were classified as non-productive. Following IMGT convention, CDR3 was defined as the stretch from the second conserved V-encoded cysteine to the conserved J-encoded phenylalanine. The earlier analysis of some 600 of the donors excluded sequences that lacked an unambiguous match to a single V gene segment. An earlier analysis of a few hundred of the donors called V segments functional above 56.7% productive rearrangements and segregating when the between-donor standard deviation exceeded 5%. To diagnose cytomegalovirus status from the catalog of TCR beta chain sequences, a statistical classification framework was built. A later analysis assigned V and J genes by comparing TCR nucleotide sequences with IMGT/GENE-DB human TR gene sequences. A later analysis assigned CDR3 sequences and most-parsimonious VDJ recombination scenarios with the TCRdist pipeline. In a later analysis, each TCR beta chain was defined by its CDR3 amino acid sequence together with its V-gene family, and reads lacking a unique V-gene family were excluded. In a later analysis, a few hundred highly shared, low-generation-probability nucleotide sequences were removed to address suspected cross-contamination and a sequencing artifact. In a later analysis, a clonal expansion index was calculated for each public chain from normalized within-repertoire ranks of inferred template counts. Generation probabilities in a later analysis came from a VDJ recombination model fitted to out-of-frame rearrangements, and those results were checked against IGoR. In a later analysis, hypergeometric tests were used to score TCR-TCR, TCR-HLA and TCR-CMV co-occurrence, with a repertoire-size bias correction applied to TCR pairs. To estimate false discovery rates, a later analysis permuted the HLA or CMV assignments 20 times. A later analysis grouped co-occurring TCRs with DBSCAN, adding TCRdist sequence similarity when clustering within HLA-allele-positive subsets. Repertoires with fewer than 30,000 or more than 120,000 public chains were left out of co-occurrence clustering, as were about 5 repertoires with anomalous nucleotide sharing. As stored in TCRdb, this immuneACCESS dataset retains in-frame rearrangements with V and J assigned. A fraction of the clones does not appear; measured against another copy, unresolved V genes explain less than half of the discrepancy, and the remainder lacks a known reason. D and trimming come from the DNA, and the V and J calls and clone size come from that table. The sample includes tens of thousands of clones, with 60% to 75% observed a single time. Approximately 13% of the sample lies in the top ten.

The cohort comprised fewer than 700 healthy bone marrow donors. Cohort members were all nominally healthy when sampled, although unrecorded immune exposures were likely present. The donor was CMV seronegative and belonged to the group of over 350 seronegative cohort members. A peripheral blood sample was collected from each donor, and TCR beta sequencing was performed on peripheral blood mononuclear cells. The Qiagen DNeasy Blood Extraction Kit was used to extract genomic DNA from the blood cell samples. On the study overall, not on this receptor specifically: Most CMV-associated TCR beta chains appeared to be HLA-restricted in a later analysis, and the HLA associations seemed to be driven largely by CMV exposure. In a later genetic analysis, a missense DCLRE1C variant was associated with V-gene and J-gene trimming of TCR beta chains, and the association was replicated in an independent cohort. In the study, around 150 TCR beta chains were listed as associated with cytomegalovirus. Correlated functional status among segregating V segments might be attributable to linkage disequilibrium, but an unknown experimental factor could not be ruled out. The sequencing pipeline was judged likely to have produced a cluster of highly shared sequence variants as a technical artifact. When HLA alleles, especially DR and DQ, strongly co-occurred, attributing TCR associations to individual alleles was difficult. In both the original and validation cohorts, the classifier was reported to diagnose cytomegalovirus status with high specificity and sensitivity. According to a later analysis, TCR association rates differed among HLA loci, with DRB1 alleles showing the most associated TCRs and HLA-C alleles showing the fewest. It was suggested by the authors that the approach could potentially be generalized to other disease states and immunological phenotypes. Most TCR sequences were seen in very few donors, while some public TCRs were found in many individuals. Because the 87-base-pair reads could not distinguish some IMGT-functional V segments, including TRBV6-2 and TRBV6-3, those segments were excluded. A later analysis associated roughly 17,000 TCR beta sequences with specific HLA alleles at a false discovery rate of 0.05. In vitro tests confirmed that three of the cytomegalovirus-associated TCR beta chains recognize cytomegalovirus antigens. In a later analysis, several top co-occurrence clusters were reported to appear linked to parvovirus B19, influenza, CMV and Epstein-Barr virus. Immune exposure information for the cohort was limited to CMV serostatus. The presence/absence analyses assumed that sequencing depth was roughly uniform across donors, and that assumption may not be true. In this cohort, only TCR beta chains were sequenced, and detectable features were limited by the absence of alpha or paired-chain data. In a later analysis, HLA-associated TCR beta chains showed more clonal expansion and lower generation probabilities than non-associated chains that were equally common. According to a later genetic analysis, donors in an Asian-associated ancestry cluster had fewer N-insertions in productive TCRs than the approximately 710-donor mean. A further reported finding was that TCR beta sequences accurately predicted the HLA-A and HLA-B alleles for most subjects in the first cohort. Because counts were too low, around 18 rarely observed V segments, including chromosome 9 orphons, were left out of the earlier analysis of 587 of the donors. In an earlier analysis of some 540 of the donors, most TCR beta V segments appeared in productive rearrangements about 87% or about 30% of the time, broadly matching IMGT annotations. Because HLA typing was missing for some donors at each locus, association tests included only the typed subset.

V drops 6 bases and J drops 3 bases, leaving 12 bases in between. The CDR3 contains 12 residues, cysteine and phenylalanine counted. Only the CDR3 DNA is retained, 36 bases long and in frame from the first base. CDR1 and CDR2 (SQVTM, ANQGSEA) derive from the germline V gene. About this clone: The antigen it binds to is not known. Base-call qualities are not available, and no considerably larger clone is one nucleotide away.

The receptor comes from an older man in good health and CMV-seronegative. Source material: PBMCs. The sequence links TRBV29-1 to TRBJ2-7, and perhaps TRBD1 as D gene, on 5 matching bases. The nucleotide sequence reads TGCAGCGTCGGACACCTAGGCTACGAGCAGTACTTC. This gives the protein CSVGHLGYEQYF.